Each of the 8 T cell receptor beta chains below was sequenced from the same sample in a study of beta chain features in type 1 diabetes. Reverse transcribing all isolated RNA meant expressed TCRB transcripts were sequenced. Sequenced by immunoSEQ multiplex PCR; TCRdb stores in-frame clones only, minus some. Of 620,000 or so clones in the sample, 15% were seen once. The specimen was naive CD4+ T cells from blood. The source is a man younger than 30 in good health.

This clone was observed a handful of times. The chain recombines TRBV6-5 with TRBJ1-3; D gene unclear. The V gene lost 6 bases and the J gene lost 2 bases, with 5 bases spanning the gap. The CDR3 length is 12 residues. Germline V lookup: CDR1 MNHEY, CDR2 SVGAGI. In DNA form, the CDR3 reads TGTGCCAGCAGGTCTACTGGAAACACCATATATTTT. The encoded protein is CASRSTGNTIYF.

The chain joins TRBV5-6 to TRBJ1-2; tentatively, D is TRBD1 (6 bases). Germline V lookup: CDR1 SGHDT, CDR2 YYEEEE. The CDR3 has 16 amino acids. Trimming cost V 3 bases and J 7 bases, with 22 bases left between them. CDR3 region: CASSSQGISGRGGYTF. CDR3 bases: TGTGCCAGCAGCTCACAGGGAATTAGTGGAAGGGGTGGCTACACCTTC.

The sample holds one count of this clone. V usage is TRBV5-1 and J usage is TRBJ2-7, with D possibly TRBD1 on 5 matching bases. The V gene lost 1 base and the J gene lost 3 bases, with 11 bases spanning the gap. Germline lookup yields CDR1 SGHRS and CDR2 YFSETQ. The CDR3 length is 14 residues. This CDR3 is CASSLQTANYEQYF. CDR3 bases: TGCGCCAGCAGCTTGCAGACAGCTAACTACGAGCAGTACTTC.

The rearrangement joins TRBV27 to TRBJ2-3, with D unresolved. The CDR3 covers 12 residues. V shed 7 bases and J shed 11 bases, with 16 bases lying between them. Germline CDR1 is MNHEY and CDR2 is SMNVEV (reference sequence). This chain's CDR3 is CASKSLRSLQYF. CDR3 coding DNA: TGTGCCAGCAAGTCTCTCCGCTCGTTGCAGTATTTT.

The V call is TRBV5-1, the J call TRBJ1-1; TRBD1 might be the D (6 bases). The V gene lost 5 bases and the J gene lost 6 bases, with 11 bases spanning the gap. The CDR3 is 12 residues long. CDR1 and CDR2 from the germline V gene are SGHRS and YFSETQ. DNA for the CDR3: TGCGCCAGCAGTCTACAGGGCGCTGAAGCTTTCTTT. Encoded protein: CASSLQGAEAFF.

V usage is TRBV7-2 and J usage is TRBJ1-1; D is undetermined. Looked up from germline, CDR1 is SGHTA and CDR2 is FQGNSA. V was clipped by 3 bases and J by 8 bases, with 4 bases between them. The CDR3 has 10 residues. Here the CDR3 reads CASSFLEAFF. The CDR3 nucleotides are TGTGCCAGCAGCTTCCTGGAAGCTTTCTTT.

The V gene is TRBV29-1, the J gene TRBJ1-1; no clear D. Deletions cut 1 base from V and 5 bases from J, with 11 bases between. CDR3 length: 13 residues. CDR1 and CDR2 (germline): SQVTM, ANQGSEA. The CDR3 protein is CSVEGRLWTEAFF. As DNA, the CDR3 is TGCAGCGTTGAAGGGAGATTATGGACTGAAGCTTTCTTT.

The chain is built from TRBV5-6 and TRBJ2-3; D gene uncertain. Germline-derived CDR1 and CDR2 are SGHDT and YYEEEE. V was cut by 0 bases and J by 1 base, with 12 bases left in between. There are 16 residues in the CDR3. CDR3 sequence reads: CASSLGARQGTDTQYF. As DNA, the CDR3 is TGTGCCAGCAGCTTGGGAGCCCGGCAGGGCACAGATACGCAGTATTTT.